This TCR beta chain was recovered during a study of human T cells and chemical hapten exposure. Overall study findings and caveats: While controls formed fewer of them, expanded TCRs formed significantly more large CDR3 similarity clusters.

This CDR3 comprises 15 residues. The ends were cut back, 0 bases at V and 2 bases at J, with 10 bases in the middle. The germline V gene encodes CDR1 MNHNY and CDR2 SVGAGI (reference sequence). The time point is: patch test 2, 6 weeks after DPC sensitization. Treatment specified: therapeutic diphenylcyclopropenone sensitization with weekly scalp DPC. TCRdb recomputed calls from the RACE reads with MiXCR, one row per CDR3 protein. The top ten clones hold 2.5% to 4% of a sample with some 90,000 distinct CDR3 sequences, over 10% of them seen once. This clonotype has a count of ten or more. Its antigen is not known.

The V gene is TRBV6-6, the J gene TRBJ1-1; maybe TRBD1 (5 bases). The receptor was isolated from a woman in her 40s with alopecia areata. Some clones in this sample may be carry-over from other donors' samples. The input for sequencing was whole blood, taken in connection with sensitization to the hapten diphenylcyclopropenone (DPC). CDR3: CASSYSTTVNTEAFF. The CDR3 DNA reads TGTGCCAGCAGTTACTCGACGACAGTCAACACTGAAGCTTTCTTT.